Listed here are 10 T cell receptor beta chains from one sample, sequenced in a study of blood T cell repertoires in COVID-19. Only in-frame clones appear in the TCRdb table, and some are missing; sequencing was by immunoSEQ multiplex PCR. The table includes some 74,000 clones, roughly 80% detected once. Sequencing input: peripheral blood. The receptors stem from a woman aged 80 or older with active or convalescent COVID-19.

The rearrangement uses TRBV25-1 and TRBJ1-4; no definite D call. The germline V gene has CDR1 MGHDK and CDR2 SYGVNS. V gave up 7 bases and J gave up 7 bases, with 10 bases separating them. The CDR3 totals 12 residues. CDR3: CASNRRGEKLFF. CDR3 sequence (DNA): TGTGCCAGCAACCGGCGGGGTGAAAAACTGTTTTTT.

The chain recombines TRBV4-2 with TRBJ1-2, with D maybe TRBD1 (5 bases). The germline V gene has CDR1 LGHNA and CDR2 YNFKEQ. CDR3 size: 15 residues. Trimming took off 0 bases at V and 2 bases at J, with 10 bases between the two ends. CDR3 amino acids: CASSQDLGLNYGYTF. The CDR3 DNA reads TGTGCCAGCAGCCAAGATCTGGGGCTAAACTATGGCTACACCTTC.

J is TRBJ2-3 and V is TRBV11-3; TRBD1 is a possible D gene (5 bases). V lost 2 bases and J lost 0, with 6 bases in between. Germline assignment: CDR1 SGHNT and CDR2 YENEEA. The CDR3 has 14 amino acids. This CDR3 is CASSLQGSTDTQYF. CDR3 DNA: TGTGCCAGCAGCTTACAGGGTAGCACAGATACGCAGTATTTT.

The chain uses TRBV5-1 and TRBJ2-3; 7 nucleotides agree with TRBD2. Germline V CDR1 and CDR2: SGHRS, YFSETQ. The CDR3 sequence is 14 residues long. The V and J ends lost 4 bases and 4 bases, in that order; junction bases with no gene match: 6. This CDR3 reads CASSQRLAPDTQYF. Here the CDR3 DNA reads TGCGCCAGCAGCCAAAGACTAGCACCAGATACGCAGTATTTT. The whole variable domain, remainder taken from reference TRBV5-1 and TRBJ2-3, is KAGVTQTPRYLIKTRGQQVTLSCSPISGHRSVSWYQQTPGQGLQFLFEYFSETQRNKGNFPGRFSGRQFSNSRSEMNVSTLELGDSALYLCASSQRLAPDTQYFGPGTRLTVL.

V is TRBV19 and J is TRBJ1-4, with a possible D match to TRBD1 (5 bases). The V gene's germline CDR1 is LNHDA and CDR2 SQIVND (reference sequence). The CDR3 covers 15 residues. Deletions cut 3 bases from V and 8 bases from J, with 16 bases between. CDR3 sequence (DNA): TGTGCCAGTAGTATTTCGGCAGGGAGGGAGGAAAAACTGTTTTTT. It encodes CASSISAGREEKLFF.

The chain carries TRBV18 and TRBJ1-3; tentative D call: TRBD1 (5 bases). Germline V gene sequence: CDR1 KGHSH, CDR2 LQKENI. Trimming took 6 bases from V and 1 from J, leaving 16 bases between them. CDR3 length equals 16 residues. CDR3 region: CASSLWAQGSGNTIYF. The CDR3 nucleotides are TGTGCCAGCTCTCTCTGGGCCCAGGGTTCTGGAAACACCATATATTTT.

This clone was observed a handful of times. V gene TRBV19 combines with J gene TRBJ2-1, with 12 bases identical to TRBD2. Germline V gene sequence: CDR1 LNHDA, CDR2 SQIVND (reference sequence). V dropped 3 bases and J dropped 0; count of bases not matched to a gene: 9. The CDR3 runs to 19 residues. CDR3 residues: CASSMFLAGGRSSYNEQFF. CDR3 sequence (DNA): TGTGCCAGTAGTATGTTTCTAGCGGGGGGGCGGAGCTCCTACAATGAGCAGTTCTTC.

As concerns this clone: The same CDR3 arises from other DNA sequences in this sample as well. The chain is built from TRBV10-3 and TRBJ1-5, with 8 bases identical to TRBD1. V dropped 5 bases and J dropped 6; count of bases not matched to a gene: 3. The CDR3 runs to 13 residues. The germline V gene encodes CDR1 ENHRY and CDR2 SYGVKD. The CDR3, as DNA: TGTGCCATCAGTATACAGGGGGGTCAGCCCCAGCATTTT. This translates into CAISIQGGQPQHF.

This clone was seen once. This chain uses TRBV20-1 with TRBJ2-1; 11 nucleotides agree with TRBD1. CDR3 length: 16 residues. After removal of 3 bases from V and 8 bases from J, the junction contained 12 bases not matched to a gene. Per germline, CDR1 DFQATT and CDR2 SNEGSKA (reference sequence). DNA of the CDR3: TGCAGTGCTAGTCCCCGGACAGGGGGCGGTTTGGATGAGCAGTTCTTC. This sequence encodes CSASPRTGGGLDEQFF.

This chain uses TRBV20-1 with TRBJ1-6; 7 nucleotides match TRBD1. Germline CDR1 reads DFQATT; CDR2 reads SNEGSKA (reference sequence). J was trimmed by 7 bases and V by 3 bases; bases with no gene match: 9. The CDR3 covers 15 residues. CDR3: CSASRGRNPNSPLHF. The CDR3 nucleotides read TGCAGTGCTAGTAGGGGGCGGAATCCCAATTCACCCCTCCACTTT.